The 7 T cell receptor beta chains below come from one sample, sequenced in a study of blood T cell repertoires in COVID-19. Here immunoSEQ multiplex PCR was the method, and the copy in TCRdb shows in-frame clones only, minus some. The data show about 81,000 clones, around 82% seen once. Material: peripheral blood. The receptor source for this set is a human donor in a cohort sampled during active COVID-19.

The CDR3 nucleotides read TGTGCCAGTAGTATCCGGCCAGGGGGCTTGGGGGAGCAGTACTTC. Translated: CASSIRPGGLGEQYF. V usage is TRBV19 and J usage is TRBJ2-7; 8 nucleotides agree with TRBD1. The CDR3 consists of 15 residues. The ends lost 3 bases at V and 7 bases at J; junction bases unmatched: 11. Per germline, CDR1 LNHDA and CDR2 SQIVND (reference sequence).

The CDR3 loop is CASSLTGQRQETQYF. In DNA, the CDR3 is TGCGCCAGCAGCTTGACCGGACAGAGACAAGAGACCCAGTACTTC. This sequence joins TRBV5-1 and TRBJ2-5, with D possibly TRBD1 on 6 matching bases. The length of the CDR3 is 15 residues. The germline CDR1 and CDR2 sequences are SGHRS and YFSETQ. V was cut by 1 base and J by 2 bases, with 12 bases left in between.

The chain joins TRBV5-8 to TRBJ1-5; 9 bases map to TRBD1. The ends lost 4 bases at V and 4 bases at J; junction bases unmatched: 6. Looked up from germline, CDR1 is SGHTS and CDR2 is YDEGEE. The CDR3 runs 15 residues. As DNA, the CDR3 is TGTGCCAGCAGCCCGAGTGACAGGGGGAATCAGCCCCAGCATTTT. Translating gives CASSPSDRGNQPQHF.

This chain links TRBV7-2 with TRBJ2-7; 7 bases agree with TRBD2. The CDR3 is 15 residues long. CDR1 is SGHTA, CDR2 FQGNSA, per germline. J lost 2 bases, V lost 0 bases, and 4 bases had no gene match. The chain's CDR3 is CASSLAPAGTYEQYF. CDR3 nucleotides: TGTGCCAGCAGCTTAGCTCCAGCGGGGACCTACGAGCAGTACTTC.

V and J are TRBV9 and TRBJ1-5, with 9 bases lining up with TRBD1. The CDR3 consists of 16 residues. CDR1 and CDR2 (germline): SGDLS, YYNGEE. V lost 0 bases to trimming and J lost 4 bases; unmatched junction nucleotides: 5. In DNA, the CDR3 is TGTGCCAGCAGCGTAGAGGGGACAGGGCGTAATCAGCCCCAGCATTTT. Translated: CASSVEGTGRNQPQHF.

This chain joins TRBV4-1 and TRBJ1-2; possible D gene TRBD1, 6 bases. In germline, CDR1 is MGHRA, CDR2 YSYEKL. V was shortened by 2 bases and J by 3 bases, with 13 bases between the two germline ends. This CDR3 spans 15 amino acids. The CDR3 here is CASSQQPGQDYGYTF. The CDR3 DNA is TGCGCCAGCAGCCAACAACCGGGACAAGACTATGGCTACACCTTC.

The gene calls are TRBV15 and TRBJ2-5; 9 bases match TRBD1. The CDR3 length is 14 residues. CDR1 and CDR2 from the germline V gene are LNHNV and YYDKDF (reference sequence). J gave up 5 bases and V 2 bases, and 3 bases lay outside the gene matches. This CDR3 is CATSRSGQGETQYF. The CDR3 DNA is TGTGCCACCAGCAGAAGTGGACAGGGGGAGACCCAGTACTTC.